This passage covers 3 T cell receptor beta chains from one sample sequenced in a study of early T cells in non-severe SARS-CoV-2 infection. TCRdb reanalysed the 5' RACE reads using MiXCR and keeps one entry per CDR3 protein. Of some 77,000 distinct CDR3 sequences in the sample, roughly a sixth were seen once. Sequencing was carried out using whole blood. These receptor sequences come from an adult who was a healthcare worker with PCR-confirmed SARS-CoV-2 infection or an uninfected control (not recorded which).

In this sample, this clonotype turned up a few times. The chain joins TRBV2 to TRBJ2-7; possible D gene TRBD2, 7 bases. Germline V gene lookup returns CDR1 SNHLY and CDR2 FYNNEI. V lost 8 bases and J lost 2, with 13 bases in between. The CDR3 is 13 amino acids. The CDR3, as DNA: TGTGCCAGCTCACTGCGGGGGCCCTACGAGCAGTACTTC. Protein product: CASSLRGPYEQYF.

V is TRBV3-1 and J is TRBJ1-2, with D hard to call. CDR1 is LGHDT and CDR2 is YNNKEL in the germline V gene (reference sequence). V lost 4 bases to trimming and J lost 7 bases, with 16 bases between them. CDR3 length: 14 amino acids. CDR3: CASSPRTQGLGYTF. The CDR3 DNA follows: TGTGCCAGCAGCCCCCGGACGCAAGGGCTTGGCTACACCTTC.

This clonotype was found a few times. The CDR3 bases are TGTGCCAGCAGTTTTGGGGGACAGAGGCGCGAGCAGTACTTC. It is translated as CASSFGGQRREQYF. This chain connects TRBV12-3 or TRBV12-4 to TRBJ2-7; 7 bases fit TRBD1. This CDR3 spans 14 amino acids. The junction had 8 bases not matched to a gene; V was cut back by 3 bases and J by 6 bases.